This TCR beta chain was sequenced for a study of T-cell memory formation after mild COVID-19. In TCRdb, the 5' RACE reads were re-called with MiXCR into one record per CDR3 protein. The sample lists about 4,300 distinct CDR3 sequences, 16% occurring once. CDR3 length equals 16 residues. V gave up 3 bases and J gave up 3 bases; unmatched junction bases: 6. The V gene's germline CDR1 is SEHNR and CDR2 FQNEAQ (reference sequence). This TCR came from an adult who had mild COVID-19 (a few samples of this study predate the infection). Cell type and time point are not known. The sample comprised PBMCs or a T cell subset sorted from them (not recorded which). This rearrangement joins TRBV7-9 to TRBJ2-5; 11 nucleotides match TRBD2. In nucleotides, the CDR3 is TGTGCCAGCAGCTTCGGAACTAGCGGGGGAGAAGAGACCCAGTACTTC. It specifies CASSFGTSGGEETQYF.